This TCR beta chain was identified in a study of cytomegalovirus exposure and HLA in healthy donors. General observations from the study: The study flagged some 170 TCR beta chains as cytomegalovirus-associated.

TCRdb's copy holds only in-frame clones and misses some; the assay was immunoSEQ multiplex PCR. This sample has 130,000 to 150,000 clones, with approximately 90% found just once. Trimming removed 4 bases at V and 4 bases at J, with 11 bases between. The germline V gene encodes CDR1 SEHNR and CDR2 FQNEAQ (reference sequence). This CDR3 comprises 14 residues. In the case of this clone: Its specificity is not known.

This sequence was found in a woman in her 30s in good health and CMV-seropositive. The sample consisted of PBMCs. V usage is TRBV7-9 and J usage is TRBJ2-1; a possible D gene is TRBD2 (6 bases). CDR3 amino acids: CASSSGTGYNEQFF. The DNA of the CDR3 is TGTGCCAGCAGCTCCGGGACTGGGTACAATGAGCAGTTCTTC.